This TCR beta chain originates from a study of blood T cells in healthy people across ages. As for the study in general: Capture via template switching afforded approximately one barcoded beta molecule per two T cells.

The CDR3 covers 13 residues. Germline V gene data show CDR1 as MNHEY and CDR2 as SVGAGI. PCR was performed a second time for about 7 to 12 cycles using a sample-barcoded 5' primer and a J-beta primer mix. Each cDNA molecule was tagged by a template-switch adaptor that had 12 random nucleotides. TCRdb reprocessed the 5' RACE reads with MiXCR, giving one entry per CDR3 protein. The table includes 580,000 or so distinct CDR3 sequences, less than 60% detected once. What was sequenced was blood. The clonotype originates from a man older than 75 in good health. The chain links TRBV6-5 to TRBJ2-4; no clear D gene. The tail of the sequence fits TRBJ2-5 better, so the J call may be wrong. This CDR3 reads CASSYSQVGTQYF. In DNA, the CDR3 is TGTGCCAGCAGTTACTCGCAGGTCGGGACCCAGTACTTC.